The next 16 T cell receptor beta chains were all read from a single sample in a study of CD8 T cells in Susac syndrome. Random hexamers were used to reverse transcribe an amount of roughly 0.5 to 1 ug RNA. TCRdb redid the calling of the immunoSEQ multiplex PCR reads with MiXCR, one entry per CDR3 protein. This sample has a few hundred thousand distinct CDR3 sequences, with roughly nine tenths found just once. Sequencing was carried out using CD8+ T cells from PBMCs. These receptor sequences come from a human donor with multiple sclerosis.

CDR3 loop: CASSLDGGRHTIYF. The CDR3 DNA is TGTGCCAGCAGCCTTGATGGGGGCCGACACACCATATATTTT. The V and J genes are TRBV5-4 and TRBJ1-3; TRBD1 is a possible D gene (6 bases). Germline lookup yields CDR1 SGHNT and CDR2 YYREEE (reference sequence). The CDR3 is 14 residues long. Trimming took off 4 bases at V and 8 bases at J, with 16 bases between the two ends.

J is TRBJ1-5 and V is TRBV15; tentative D call: TRBD1 (6 bases). CDR3 size: 14 residues. V was clipped by 5 bases and J by 3 bases, with 11 bases between them. Germline assignment: CDR1 LNHNV and CDR2 YYDKDF (reference sequence). The CDR3 DNA sequence: TGTGCCACCAGCGGAGGGGGGAACAATCAGCCCCAGCATTTT. The encoded protein is CATSGGGNNQPQHF.

This chain joins TRBV9 and TRBJ1-2; the D gene is possibly TRBD1 (5 bases). Germline CDR1 and CDR2: SGDLS and YYNGEE. The CDR3 consists of 15 residues. Trimming shortened V by 1 base and J by 4 bases, and 14 bases separated the two germline ends. CDR3 coding DNA: TGTGCCAGCAGCGTATCCGGGACGGGGGTCTATGGCTACACCTTC. Protein: CASSVSGTGVYGYTF.

This chain joins TRBV29-1 and TRBJ2-5; a weak D match, TRBD1 (6 bases). Trimming took off 4 bases at V and 6 bases at J, with 15 bases between the two ends. Germline V gives CDR1 SQVTM, CDR2 ANQGSEA. The CDR3 is 13 amino acids. The CDR3 is CSVVWGTGKTQYF. CDR3 nucleotides: TGCAGCGTTGTTTGGGGCACAGGGAAGACCCAGTACTTC.

This chain uses TRBV4-1 with TRBJ2-7, with 8 bases fitting TRBD1. Germline CDR1 MGHRA, CDR2 YSYEKL. The V gene end was trimmed by 3 bases and the J gene end by 2 bases; junction bases not matched to a gene: 3. The CDR3 extends over 14 amino acids. CDR3 nucleotides: TGCGCCAGCAGCCACGGACAGGGCGCCTACGAGCAGTACTTC. Residues: CASSHGQGAYEQYF.

DNA of the CDR3: TGTGCCAGCAGTTTATCTCAGGGCTTCGCCTACGAGCAGTACTTC. Protein sequence: CASSLSQGFAYEQYF. V usage is TRBV27 and J usage is TRBJ2-7; D is possibly TRBD1 (5 bases). Germline-derived CDR1 and CDR2 are MNHEY and SMNVEV (reference sequence). The CDR3 covers 15 residues. Between the trimmed V and J ends, which lost 0 bases and 2 bases, there was a span of 11 bases.

The chain carries TRBV6-6 and TRBJ2-7, with D possibly TRBD1 on 6 matching bases. This CDR3 region has 12 residues. Germline V gives CDR1 MNHNY, CDR2 SVGAGI (reference sequence). The germline V and J ends were trimmed by 6 bases and 5 bases, with 11 bases remaining between them. The CDR3 region is CASSRQADEQYF. CDR3 bases: TGTGCCAGCAGCCGACAGGCAGACGAGCAGTACTTC.

The rearrangement links TRBV7-9 to TRBJ1-2; D remains unclear. V lost 1 base, J lost 3 bases, and 6 bases lay in between. CDR3 size: 13 residues. The germline V gene has CDR1 SEHNR and CDR2 FQNEAQ (reference sequence). The CDR3 DNA sequence: TGTGCCAGCAGCTTAGGGGTGGACTATGGCTACACCTTC. Protein: CASSLGVDYGYTF. Based on the CDR3 plus reference TRBV7-9 and TRBJ1-2, the full variable domain is DTGVSQNPRHKITKRGQNVTFRCDPISEHNRLYWYRQTLGQGPEFLTYFQNEAQLEKSRLLSDRFSAERPKGSFSTLEIQRTEQGDSAMYLCASSLGVDYGYTFGSGTRLTVV.

The chain combines TRBV6-2 or TRBV6-3 with TRBJ2-7; no reliable D call. Germline V gene lookup returns CDR1 MNHEY and CDR2 SVGEGT. The length of the CDR3 is 16 residues. V lost 0 bases and J 2 bases, leaving 14 bases between the germline ends. CDR3 sequence: CASSYSIVASPYEQYF. The CDR3 DNA reads as TGTGCCAGCAGTTACTCGATTGTTGCGAGCCCCTACGAGCAGTACTTC.

This sequence joins TRBV7-9 and TRBJ2-7; TRBD1 agrees at 9 bases. The CDR3 is made up of 14 amino acids. Trimming took 5 bases from V and 4 from J; bases not matched to a gene: 6. Germline V gene data show CDR1 as SEHNR and CDR2 as FQNEAQ (reference sequence). The CDR3 DNA reads TGTGCCAGCAGCCCGACAGGGGGAGTGTACGAGCAGTACTTC. This translates into CASSPTGGVYEQYF.

The chain has TRBV13 and TRBJ2-3, with 10 bases that match TRBD2. CDR1 is PRHDT, CDR2 FYEKMQ, per germline (reference sequence). The CDR3 length is 14 residues. Trimming removed 5 bases from V and 6 bases from J; junction bases left unmatched: 5. CDR3 in DNA: TGTGCCAGCAGCCCAAGCGGGGGGGCTGATACGCAGTATTTT. The encoded protein is CASSPSGGADTQYF.

The chain couples TRBV4-2 to TRBJ1-5; the D gene is possibly TRBD1 (5 bases). The CDR3 spans 15 residues. Germline V lookup: CDR1 LGHNA, CDR2 YNFKEQ. Deletions cut 1 base from V and 9 bases from J, with 16 bases between. In DNA form, the CDR3 reads TGTGCCAGCAGCCAAGCCCCGGATCTTAGGGGGCCCCAGCATTTT. Translated: CASSQAPDLRGPQHF.

V and J are TRBV2 and TRBJ1-5, with a tentative D call TRBD1 (6 bases). The CDR3 is 15 residues long. CDR1 and CDR2 (germline): SNHLY, FYNNEI. Between the trimmed V and J ends, which lost 1 base and 3 bases, there was a span of 10 bases. The CDR3 DNA is TGTGCCAGCAGTGAAGGAGGACAGCCCAATCAGCCCCAGCATTTT. Translation gives CASSEGGQPNQPQHF.

The genes are TRBV7-9 and TRBJ2-1, with no clear D. The germline V gene has CDR1 SEHNR and CDR2 FQNEAQ (reference sequence). This CDR3 contains 12 residues. V lost 10 bases to trimming and J lost 4 bases, with 11 bases between them. The CDR3 nucleotides read TGTGCCACTCCCGGAAGTTACAATGAGCAGTTCTTC. This codes for CATPGSYNEQFF.

As DNA, the CDR3 is TGTGCCAGCAGTTTGAAAGGTCCCGGGAGTCAGGGGGCAGGAGATACGCAGTATTTT. It specifies CASSLKGPGSQGAGDTQYF. The chain combines TRBV27 with TRBJ2-3; 8 nucleotides line up with TRBD1. CDR1 MNHEY and CDR2 SMNVEV come from the germline V gene (reference sequence). The CDR3 has 19 amino acids. The J segment lost 5 bases and the V segment lost 3 bases, leaving 19 bases of the junction unmatched.

The V gene is TRBV3-1, the J gene TRBJ2-7, with D possibly being TRBD1 (5 bases). The CDR3 runs to 13 residues. Looked up from germline, CDR1 is LGHDT and CDR2 is YNNKEL (reference sequence). Trimming shortened V by 7 bases and J by 2 bases, and 12 bases separated the two germline ends. The CDR3 region has the DNA TGTGCCAGCAACCCGACAGATACCTACGAGCAGTACTTC. Protein product: CASNPTDTYEQYF.